The 2 T cell receptor beta chains below come from one sample, sequenced in a study of cytomegalovirus exposure and HLA in healthy donors. 60 Vbeta and 13 Jbeta primers were used in PCR. Here immunoSEQ multiplex PCR was the method, and the copy in TCRdb shows in-frame clones only, minus some. The repertoire holds 65,000 to 100,000 clones, with roughly 80% as singletons. The source material was PBMCs. Every receptor here comes from a man aged 35 to 55 in good health and CMV-seronegative.

The chain carries TRBV9 and TRBJ2-5; possible D gene TRBD1, 6 bases. V lost 0 bases, J lost 5 bases, and 8 bases lay in between. This CDR3 region has 13 residues. Germline CDR1 SGDLS, CDR2 YYNGEE. In DNA form, the CDR3 reads TGTGCCAGCAGCGTAGGGGGGCGGGAGACCCAGTACTTC. It codes for CASSVGGRETQYF.

The chain joins TRBV6-5 to TRBJ1-1, with D perhaps TRBD1 (6 bases). The V gene's germline CDR1 is MNHEY and CDR2 SVGAGI. This CDR3 comprises 14 residues. V lost 5 bases, J lost 1 base, and 11 bases lay in between. The CDR3 DNA follows: TGTGCCAGCAGTCTTCGACAGGAGAACACTGAAGCTTTCTTT. Translating it yields CASSLRQENTEAFF.